These T cell receptor beta chains were read from a single sample in a study of shared clonotypes between healthy human individuals. Clones were sequenced by immunoSEQ multiplex PCR, and TCRdb holds only the in-frame ones, with some missing. This sample yields some 2,000,000 clones, of which approximately 95% are seen a single time; 0.1% to 0.15% belongs to the top ten. Sequenced: naive CD4+ T cells sorted from blood. The receptors come from a man younger than 35 in good health. Each CDR3 is given with its conserved first and last residue. The order of the fields is D gene, J gene, clone size, V gene, CDR3 length, CDR3 protein, CDR3 DNA. A D gene is named only where the DNA matches it firmly. Expanded clones get a size class; other rows say once, few or many, or leave the size out.

D: TRBD1
J: TRBJ2-7
size: -
V: TRBV27
length: 15
CDR3: CASSSTGGRSYEQYF
DNA: TGTGCCAGCAGTTCCACAGGGGGGCGTTCCTACGAGCAGTACTTC

D: -
J: TRBJ2-7
size: once
V: TRBV6-5
length: 14
CDR3: CASSYGFEGSEQYF
DNA: TGTGCCAGCAGTTACGGGTTCGAGGGGAGCGAGCAGTACTTC

D: TRBD1
J: TRBJ1-1
size: -
V: TRBV19
length: 14
CDR3: CASSRTGGIPEAFF
DNA: TGTGCCAGTAGTAGGACAGGGGGAATCCCTGAAGCTTTCTTT

D: -
J: TRBJ1-2
size: -
V: TRBV10-3
length: 13
CDR3: CAISGEGNYGYTF
DNA: TGTGCCATCAGTGGGGAAGGGAACTATGGCTACACCTTC

D: -
J: TRBJ2-5
size: -
V: TRBV5-6
length: 15
CDR3: CASSFQAGAGVTQYF
DNA: TGTGCCAGCAGCTTTCAGGCTGGAGCCGGGGTGACCCAGTACTTC

D: -
J: TRBJ1-4
size: -
V: TRBV29-1
length: 13
CDR3: CSVEQRLNEKLFF
DNA: TGCAGCGTTGAACAGAGACTTAATGAAAAACTGTTTTTT

D: TRBD2
J: TRBJ2-3
size: once
V: TRBV7-2
length: 17
CDR3: CASSLTAGLINTDTQYF
DNA: TGTGCCAGCAGCTTAACGGCGGGACTAATTAACACAGATACGCAGTATTTT

D: -
J: TRBJ2-5
size: -
V: TRBV2
length: 14
CDR3: CASSEGRGTETQYF
DNA: TGTGCCAGCAGTGAGGGACGCGGGACGGAGACCCAGTACTTC

D: -
J: TRBJ2-1
size: -
V: TRBV5-1
length: 15
CDR3: CASSLRTDTYNEQFF
DNA: TGCGCCAGCAGCCTCCGGACAGATACCTACAATGAGCAGTTCTTC

D: -
J: TRBJ1-1
size: -
V: TRBV28
length: 13
CDR3: CASSSDWSTEAFF
DNA: TGTGCCAGCAGTTCCGATTGGAGCACTGAAGCTTTCTTT

D: TRBD1
J: TRBJ1-2
size: -
V: TRBV6-5
length: 15
CDR3: CASRTGTGGSYGYTF
DNA: TGTGCCAGCCGAACGGGCACAGGGGGAAGCTATGGCTACACCTTC

D: -
J: TRBJ2-7
size: -
V: TRBV6-6
length: 12
CDR3: CASSSSVYEQYF
DNA: TGTGCCAGCAGTAGCTCGGTGTACGAGCAGTACTTC

D: -
J: TRBJ1-6
size: -
V: TRBV5-1
length: 14
CDR3: CASSLGQNNSPLHF
DNA: TGCGCCAGCAGCTTGGGACAAAATAATTCACCCCTCCACTTT

D: TRBD2
J: TRBJ2-2
size: -
V: TRBV5-4
length: 13
CDR3: CASSLAGGRELFF
DNA: TGTGCCAGCAGCTTGGCGGGGGGGCGAGAGCTGTTTTTT

D: -
J: TRBJ1-3
size: -
V: TRBV6-5
length: 14
CDR3: CASSDPLAGNTIYF
DNA: TGTGCCAGCAGCGACCCGCTAGCTGGAAACACCATATATTTT

D: -
J: TRBJ1-3
size: -
V: TRBV2
length: 16
CDR3: CASSEIPRLSGNTIYF
DNA: TGTGCCAGCAGTGAAATCCCCAGGCTCTCTGGAAACACCATATATTTT

D: -
J: TRBJ1-2
size: -
V: TRBV5-4
length: 15
CDR3: CASSLGAGKDYGYTF
DNA: TGTGCCAGCAGCTTGGGGGCAGGGAAAGACTATGGCTACACCTTC

D: -
J: TRBJ2-7
size: -
V: TRBV5-1
length: 14
CDR3: CASSAGERHNEQYF
DNA: TGCGCCAGCAGCGCAGGGGAACGTCACAACGAGCAGTACTTC

D: TRBD1
J: TRBJ1-4
size: -
V: TRBV6-5
length: 12
CDR3: CASSDRVEKLFF
DNA: TGTGCCAGCAGTGACAGGGTTGAAAAACTGTTTTTT

D: TRBD1
J: TRBJ2-7
size: -
V: TRBV7-2
length: 15
CDR3: CASSWPDRGTYEQYF
DNA: TGTGCCAGCAGTTGGCCGGACAGGGGGACCTACGAGCAGTACTTC

D: -
J: TRBJ1-6
size: -
V: TRBV5-5
length: 13
CDR3: CASSPPTNSPLHF
DNA: TGTGCCAGCAGCCCCCCGACTAATTCACCCCTCCACTTT

D: -
J: TRBJ2-2
size: -
V: TRBV5-1
length: 11
CDR3: CASSSLGELFF
DNA: TGCGCCAGCAGCTCCCTCGGGGAGCTGTTTTTT

D: TRBD2
J: TRBJ2-5
size: -
V: TRBV10-3
length: 13
CDR3: CAISDQGGETQYF
DNA: TGTGCCATCAGTGACCAGGGAGGGGAGACCCAGTACTTC

D: -
J: TRBJ2-5
size: -
V: TRBV2
length: 14
CDR3: CASSGGGPEETQYF
DNA: TGTGCCAGCAGTGGTGGAGGGCCGGAAGAGACCCAGTACTTC

D: -
J: TRBJ2-7
size: -
V: TRBV5-1
length: 15
CDR3: CASSLASVVTYEQYF
DNA: TGCGCCAGCAGCTTGGCTAGCGTAGTTACCTACGAGCAGTACTTC

D: -
J: TRBJ2-6
size: -
V: TRBV6-5
length: 14
CDR3: CASSAEGGANVLTF
DNA: TGTGCCAGCAGTGCTGAAGGTGGGGCCAACGTCCTGACTTTC

D: -
J: TRBJ1-1
size: -
V: TRBV29-1
length: 12
CDR3: CSARTGNTEAFF
DNA: TGCAGCGCCCGAACAGGGAACACTGAAGCTTTCTTT

D: -
J: TRBJ2-1
size: -
V: TRBV6-1
length: 16
CDR3: CASSESRLGSYNEQFF
DNA: TGTGCCAGCAGTGAAAGTAGGTTGGGCTCCTACAATGAGCAGTTCTTC

D: -
J: TRBJ2-3
size: -
V: TRBV19
length: 15
CDR3: CASSILGPGTDTQYF
DNA: TGTGCCAGTAGTATCCTGGGACCAGGCACAGATACGCAGTATTTT

D: -
J: TRBJ1-5
size: -
V: TRBV5-6
length: 15
CDR3: CASSFWEGRNQPQHF
DNA: TGTGCCAGCAGCTTTTGGGAGGGGCGCAATCAGCCCCAGCATTTT

D: TRBD2
J: TRBJ2-5
size: -
V: TRBV9
length: 16
CDR3: CASSPGLAGGQETQYF
DNA: TGTGCCAGCAGCCCGGGACTAGCGGGGGGCCAAGAGACCCAGTACTTC

D: -
J: TRBJ2-1
size: -
V: TRBV4-3
length: 13
CDR3: CASSQEAGHGEFF
DNA: TGCGCCAGCAGCCAAGAGGCGGGACACGGTGAGTTCTTC